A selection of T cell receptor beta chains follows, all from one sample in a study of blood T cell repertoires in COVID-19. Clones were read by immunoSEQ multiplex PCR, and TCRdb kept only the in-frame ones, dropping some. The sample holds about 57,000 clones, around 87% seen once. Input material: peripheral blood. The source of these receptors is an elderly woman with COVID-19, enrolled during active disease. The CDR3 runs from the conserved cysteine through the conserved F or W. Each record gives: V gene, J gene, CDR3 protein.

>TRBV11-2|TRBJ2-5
CASSLSPEETQYF
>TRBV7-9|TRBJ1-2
CASTWGGQGQGYTF
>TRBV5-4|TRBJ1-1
CASSLPAKMNTEAFF
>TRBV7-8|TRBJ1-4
CASSYQRQRRRGEKLFF
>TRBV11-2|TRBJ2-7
CASSIVALAGGLSYEQYF
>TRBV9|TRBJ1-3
CASSAFLGGAKGNTIYF
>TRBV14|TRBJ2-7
CASSPIARGSEQYF
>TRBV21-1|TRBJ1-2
CASSKEVAAFNYGYTF
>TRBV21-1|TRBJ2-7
CASSASGAYEQYF
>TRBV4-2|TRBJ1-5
CASSQDPTGFGQPQHF
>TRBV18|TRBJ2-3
CASSPQGGGGAYTQYF
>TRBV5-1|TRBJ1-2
CASSSTQGNYGYTF
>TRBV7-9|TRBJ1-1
CASSDLRGLYTEAFF
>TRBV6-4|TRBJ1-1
CASSVRQNTEAFF
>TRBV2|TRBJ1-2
CASSDDRRDTF
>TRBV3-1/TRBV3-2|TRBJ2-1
CASSQDGGQFF
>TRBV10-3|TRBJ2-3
CAISEPTGGWSDTQYF
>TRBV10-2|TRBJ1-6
CASRRQAYNSPLHF
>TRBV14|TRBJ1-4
CASSRDRAVTNEKLFF
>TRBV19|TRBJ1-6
CASSIDQGTAYNSPLHF
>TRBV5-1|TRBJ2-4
CASSGQGPGKNIQYF
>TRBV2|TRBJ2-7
CASSETYEQYF
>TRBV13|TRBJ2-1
CASSLGTAHEQFF
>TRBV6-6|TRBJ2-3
CASVKVGDTQYF
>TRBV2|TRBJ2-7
CASSEQGYEQYF
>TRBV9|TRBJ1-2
CASSEDSLGDYGYTF
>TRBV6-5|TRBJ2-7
CATKQDRLSSYEQYF
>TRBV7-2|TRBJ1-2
CASSSLLRWGYTF